The present entry profiles one T cell receptor (beta chain) with its context. The data originate from a study of blood T cell repertoires in COVID-19. TCRdb's copy holds only in-frame clones and misses some; the assay was immunoSEQ multiplex PCR. The sample has 92,000 or so clones, around 88% seen once; the top ten hold around 0.47%. Trimming cost V 3 bases and J 2 bases; bases outside gene matches: 11. Germline V gene sequence: CDR1 MNHNS, CDR2 SASEGT. CDR3 length: 18 amino acids. The source material was peripheral blood. The genes are TRBV6-1 and TRBJ2-2; 8 nucleotides align to TRBD2. The sequence derives from a man aged 60 to 75 with acute or convalescent COVID-19. The CDR3 protein is CASSDRIGLAGNTGELFF. CDR3 in DNA: TGTGCCAGCAGTGACCGAATAGGGCTAGCGGGCAACACCGGGGAGCTGTTTTTT.